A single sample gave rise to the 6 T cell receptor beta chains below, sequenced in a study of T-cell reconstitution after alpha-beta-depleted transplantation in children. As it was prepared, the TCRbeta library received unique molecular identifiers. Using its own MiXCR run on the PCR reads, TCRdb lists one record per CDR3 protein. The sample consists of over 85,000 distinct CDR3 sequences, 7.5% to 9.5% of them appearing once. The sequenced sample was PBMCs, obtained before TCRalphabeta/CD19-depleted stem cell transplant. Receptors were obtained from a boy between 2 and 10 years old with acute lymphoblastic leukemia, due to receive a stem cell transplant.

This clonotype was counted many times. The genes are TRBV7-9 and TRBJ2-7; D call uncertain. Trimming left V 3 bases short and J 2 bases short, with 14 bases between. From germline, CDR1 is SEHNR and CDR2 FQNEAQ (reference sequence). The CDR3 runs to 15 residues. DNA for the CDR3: TGTGCCAGCAGCTTGTTGCCAGGAGAAGCCTACGAGCAGTACTTC. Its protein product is CASSLLPGEAYEQYF.

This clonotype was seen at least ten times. The CDR3 bases are TGTGCCAGCAGTTACTCTGGCGGGGGGGCCGCGCAGTTCTTC. Its protein is CASSYSGGGAAQFF. The chain links TRBV6-5 to TRBJ2-1; 9 positions match TRBD2. Trimming at V came to 0 bases and at J to 12 bases, leaving 6 bases not matched to a gene. The CDR3 has 14 residues. Per the germline V gene, CDR1 is MNHEY and CDR2 is SVGAGI.

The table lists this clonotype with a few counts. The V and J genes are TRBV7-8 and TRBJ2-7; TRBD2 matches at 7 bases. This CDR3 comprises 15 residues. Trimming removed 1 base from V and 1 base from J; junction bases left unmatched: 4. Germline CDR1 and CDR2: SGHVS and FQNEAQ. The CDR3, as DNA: TGTGCCAGCAGCTTAGACCCGGGGGGTTCCTACGAGCAGTACTTC. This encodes CASSLDPGGSYEQYF.

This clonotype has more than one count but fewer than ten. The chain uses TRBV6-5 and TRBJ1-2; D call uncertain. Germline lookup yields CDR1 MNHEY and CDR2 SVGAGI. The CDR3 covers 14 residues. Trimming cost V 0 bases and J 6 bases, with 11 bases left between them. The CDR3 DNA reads TGTGCCAGCAGTTACTCTAGGGCCCTCAATGGCTACACCTTC. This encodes CASSYSRALNGYTF.

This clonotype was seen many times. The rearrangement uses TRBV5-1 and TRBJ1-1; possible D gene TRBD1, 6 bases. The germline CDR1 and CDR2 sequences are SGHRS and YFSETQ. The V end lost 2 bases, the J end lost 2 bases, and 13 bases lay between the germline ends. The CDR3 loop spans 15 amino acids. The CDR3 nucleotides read TGCGCCAGCAGCTTCCGGACAGCCAGAAACACTGAAGCTTTCTTT. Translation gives CASSFRTARNTEAFF.

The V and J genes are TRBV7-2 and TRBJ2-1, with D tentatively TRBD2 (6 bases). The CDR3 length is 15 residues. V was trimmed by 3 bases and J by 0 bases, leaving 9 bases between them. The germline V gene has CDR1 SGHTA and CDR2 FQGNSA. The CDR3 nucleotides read TGTGCCAGCAGCTTTAGCGGTAGCTCCTACAATGAGCAGTTCTTC. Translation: CASSFSGSSYNEQFF.